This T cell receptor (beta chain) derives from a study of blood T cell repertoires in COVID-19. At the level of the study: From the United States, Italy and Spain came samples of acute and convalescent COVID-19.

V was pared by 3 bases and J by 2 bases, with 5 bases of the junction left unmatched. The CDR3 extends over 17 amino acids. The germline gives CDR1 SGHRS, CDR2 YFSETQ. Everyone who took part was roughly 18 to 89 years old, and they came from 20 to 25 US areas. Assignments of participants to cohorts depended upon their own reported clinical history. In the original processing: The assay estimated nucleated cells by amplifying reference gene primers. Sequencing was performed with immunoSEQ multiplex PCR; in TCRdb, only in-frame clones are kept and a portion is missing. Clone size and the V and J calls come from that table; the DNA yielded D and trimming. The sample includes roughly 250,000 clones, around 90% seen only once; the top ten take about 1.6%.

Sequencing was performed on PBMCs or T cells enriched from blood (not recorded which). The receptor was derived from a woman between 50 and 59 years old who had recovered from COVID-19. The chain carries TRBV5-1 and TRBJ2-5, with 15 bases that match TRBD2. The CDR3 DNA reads TGCGCCAGCAGCTCGGGACTAGCGGGAGGAGGTCAAGAGACCCAGTACTTC. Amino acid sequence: CASSSGLAGGGQETQYF.